The 13 T cell receptor beta chains reported below all come from one sample, sequenced in a study of blood T cell repertoires in COVID-19. TCRdb keeps only in-frame clones here, not all; method: immunoSEQ multiplex PCR. The table has nearly 200,000 clones, 84% seen once; the top ten hold about a fifth. Sequenced sample: peripheral blood. The receptors shown here come from a human donor in a cohort sampled during active COVID-19.

This chain connects TRBV7-8 to TRBJ2-7, with D perhaps TRBD2 (5 bases). Germline lookup yields CDR1 SGHVS and CDR2 FQNEAQ. The CDR3 contains 15 residues. V lost 2 bases and J 2 bases, leaving 13 bases between the germline ends. This chain's CDR3 is CASSLLGLETYEQYV. As DNA, the CDR3 is TGTGCCAGCAGCTTACTTGGACTGGAAACCTACGAGCAGTACGTC.

This chain connects TRBV19 to TRBJ2-2; D ambiguous. The germline CDR1 and CDR2 sequences are LNHDA and SQIVND (reference sequence). V was pared by 5 bases and J by 2 bases, with 12 bases between. The CDR3 sequence is 15 residues long. DNA for the CDR3: TGTGCCAGTAGTCGGTCAGACTTAAACACCGGGGAGCTGTTTTTT. This sequence encodes CASSRSDLNTGELFF.

V and J are TRBV6-5 and TRBJ1-2; unclear D gene. This CDR3 comprises 14 residues. Germline CDR1 and CDR2: MNHEY and SVGAGI. Trimming took off 0 bases at V and 4 bases at J, with 9 bases between the two ends. For the CDR3, the DNA is TGTGCCAGCAGTTACTCGACGGGGTTCTATGGCTACACCTTC. Translated, it gives CASSYSTGFYGYTF.

Written as DNA, the CDR3 is TGTGCCAGCAGTCGCACAGGGGTATTGACGGCACAAGAGACCCAGTACTTC. Translation: CASSRTGVLTAQETQYF. This chain joins TRBV2 and TRBJ2-5; TRBD1 aligns across 7 bases. V lost 5 bases, J lost 2 bases, and 14 bases stayed unmatched. The CDR3 runs to 17 residues. Germline loops: CDR1 SNHLY, CDR2 FYNNEI.

This clone was counted ten times or more. The chain is built from TRBV5-1 and TRBJ2-2; maybe TRBD1 (5 bases). The CDR3 runs to 15 residues. Germline-derived CDR1 and CDR2 are SGHRS and YFSETQ. V lost 5 bases and J lost 0, with 11 bases in between. CDR3 DNA sequence: TGCGCCAGCAGTAAACAGGAAACGAACACCGGGGAGCTGTTTTTT. As protein: CASSKQETNTGELFF.

The V and J genes are TRBV7-9 and TRBJ1-1; D is uncertain. The CDR3 spans 14 residues. CDR1 and CDR2 (germline): SEHNR, FQNEAQ (reference sequence). V dropped 4 bases and J dropped 0 bases, with 9 bases sitting between them. CDR3 DNA sequence: TGTGCCAGCAGCTCACTTAAAATGAACACTGAAGCTTTCTTT. Translation gives CASSSLKMNTEAFF.

The chain combines TRBV24-1 with TRBJ2-3; TRBD2 matches 7 bases. Germline loops: CDR1 KGHDR, CDR2 SFDVKD. Trimming at V came to 3 bases and at J to 0 bases, leaving 5 bases not matched to a gene. This CDR3 is built from 16 residues. CDR3 residues: CATSDPSGGSTDTQYF. CDR3 bases: TGTGCCACCAGTGATCCCTCGGGAGGTAGCACAGATACGCAGTATTTT.

The DNA of the CDR3 is TGTGCCAGCAGTTTAGGGCCCAACGGTGTCACCGGGGAGCTGTTTTTT. It translates to CASSLGPNGVTGELFF. The rearrangement uses TRBV28 and TRBJ2-2; no clear D. The germline CDR1 and CDR2 sequences are MDHEN and SYDVKM. V dropped 2 bases and J dropped 4 bases, with 14 bases sitting between them. The CDR3 has 16 amino acids.

This clone was observed a handful of times. The rearrangement links TRBV14 to TRBJ2-1; D possibly corresponds to TRBD2 (5 bases). CDR1 is SGHDN and CDR2 is FVKESK in the germline V gene. The CDR3 length is 14 residues. The V end lost 3 bases, the J end lost 5 bases, and 11 bases lay between the germline ends. The CDR3 nucleotides read TGTGCCAGCAGCCAGCGGGTCCCCAACAATGAGCAGTTCTTC. The encoded protein is CASSQRVPNNEQFF.

The genes are TRBV19 and TRBJ1-5; D ambiguous. The CDR3 has 13 residues. CDR1 and CDR2 (germline): LNHDA, SQIVND (reference sequence). V was cut by 3 bases and J by 5 bases, with 8 bases left in between. DNA of the CDR3: TGTGCCAGTAGTATGTCGGGGTATCAGCCCCAGCATTTT. Its protein product is CASSMSGYQPQHF.

The chain combines TRBV5-6 with TRBJ2-3; D remains unclear. The germline gives CDR1 SGHDT, CDR2 YYEEEE. V was trimmed by 3 bases and J by 4 bases, leaving 6 bases between them. The CDR3 consists of 12 residues. Here the CDR3 reads CASSSEADTQYF. The CDR3 DNA follows: TGTGCCAGCAGCTCTGAGGCAGATACGCAGTATTTT.

This chain joins TRBV3-1 (or the pseudogene TRBV3-2) and TRBJ1-2; no definite D call. V lost 8 bases and J lost 6, with 16 bases in between. Germline CDR1 LGHDT, CDR2 YNNKEL (reference sequence). The CDR3 totals 13 residues. The CDR3, as DNA: TGTGCCAGCGGACCGGGAGGGAAGCATGGCTACACCTTC. It specifies CASGPGGKHGYTF.

The chain joins TRBV14 to TRBJ2-2; D ambiguous. The CDR3 spans 13 residues. V was pared by 4 bases and J by 8 bases, with 11 bases between. Germline-derived CDR1 and CDR2 are SGHDN and FVKESK. DNA for the CDR3: TGTGCCAGCAGCCTCCGTGTCTTTGGGGAGCTGTTTTTT. Protein product: CASSLRVFGELFF.